This T cell receptor beta chain is drawn from a study of OX40 agonist ivuxolimab in advanced cancers. As for the study in general: People who had prior anti-PD-1, anti-PD-L1 or anti-CTLA-4 therapy could take part, and 35% to 50% had some.

TCRdb's table, derived via immunoSEQ multiplex PCR, lists solely in-frame clones and lacks some. There are more than 75,000 clones in the sample; roughly 88% occur only once, and roughly 0.75% lies in the top ten. With 3 bases removed from V and 0 bases from J, the gap between germline ends came to 13 bases. Germline values: CDR1 KGHSH, CDR2 LQKENI. This CDR3 is built from 16 residues. The clonotype comes from an adult with an advanced solid tumor such as melanoma, head and neck, liver or kidney cancer. J is TRBJ2-3 and V is TRBV18, with D uncertain. The input for sequencing was CD4+ or CD8+ T cells sorted from blood, taken in a trial of the OX40 agonist ivuxolimab. Here the CDR3 DNA reads TGTGCCAGCTCACCTAGGACGGCAGAAAGCACAGATACGCAGTATTTT. It yields the protein CASSPRTAESTDTQYF.